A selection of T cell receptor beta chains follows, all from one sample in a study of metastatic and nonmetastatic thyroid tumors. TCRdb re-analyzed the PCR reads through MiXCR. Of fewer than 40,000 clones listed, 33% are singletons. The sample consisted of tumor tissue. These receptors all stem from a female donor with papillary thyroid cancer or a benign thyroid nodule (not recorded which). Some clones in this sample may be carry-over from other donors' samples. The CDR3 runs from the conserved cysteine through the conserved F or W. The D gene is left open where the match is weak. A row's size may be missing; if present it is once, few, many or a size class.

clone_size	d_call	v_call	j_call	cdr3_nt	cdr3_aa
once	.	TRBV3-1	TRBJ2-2	TGTGCCAGCAGCCGCACAGGTGCGAACACCGGGGAGCTGTTTTTT	CASSRTGANTGELFF
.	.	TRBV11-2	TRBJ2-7	TGTGCCAGCAGCTTAGACGGAGCCGTGACAGTCTTGTCCTACGAGCAGTACTTC	CASSLDGAVTVLSYEQYF
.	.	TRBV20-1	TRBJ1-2	TGCAGTGCTCTAGACGCGGGGTTGGGATCCTATGGCTACACCTTC	CSALDAGLGSYGYTF
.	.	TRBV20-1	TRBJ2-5	TGCAGTGCTACCCCTGGGGAGGAGTCGGGAGAGACCCAGTACTTC	CSATPGEESGETQYF
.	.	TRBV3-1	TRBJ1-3	TGTGCCAGCAGCCAGGATTCTGGAAACACCATATATTTT	CASSQDSGNTIYF
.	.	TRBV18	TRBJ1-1	TGTGCCAGCTCACCACCCGCCTTGGCTGAAGCTTTCTTT	CASSPPALAEAFF
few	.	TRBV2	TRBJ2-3	TGTGCCAGCAGTGAAGCCAGAGCAATTGATACGCAGTATTTT	CASSEARAIDTQYF
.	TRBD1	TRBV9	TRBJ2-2	TGTGCCAGCAGCGTGGCCGGGACAGGGAGAGGGACCGGGGAGCTGTTTTTT	CASSVAGTGRGTGELFF
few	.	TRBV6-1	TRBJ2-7	TGTGCCAGCAGTGTCAACCCCTCGGCCTACGAGCAGTACTTC	CASSVNPSAYEQYF
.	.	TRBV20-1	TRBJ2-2	TGCAGTGCTATCGAGCAGCGGAACACCGGGGAGCTGTTTTTT	CSAIEQRNTGELFF
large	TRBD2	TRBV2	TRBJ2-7	TGTGCCAGCACGCCCCCGGGAGGGGGAGGGGGGCTCGAGCAGTACTTC	CASTPPGGGGGLEQYF
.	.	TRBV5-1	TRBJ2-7	TGCGCCAGCAGCTTATCGGACCAGGCCTACGAGCAGTACTTC	CASSLSDQAYEQYF
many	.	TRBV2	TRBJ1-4	TGTGCCAGCAGTCGGTCCCCGGGAGAAAAACTGTTTTTT	CASSRSPGEKLFF
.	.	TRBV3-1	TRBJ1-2	TGTGCCAGCAGCCAAGACTCAGCGTATGGCTACACCTTC	CASSQDSAYGYTF
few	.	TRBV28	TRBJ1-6	TGTGCCAGCACCCTTAGAGGGGGTAGTTATTCACCCCTCCACTTT	CASTLRGGSYSPLHF
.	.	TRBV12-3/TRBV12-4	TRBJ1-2	TGTGCCAGCAGTTATCGGATCTATGGCTACACCTTC	CASSYRIYGYTF
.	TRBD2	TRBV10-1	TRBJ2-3	TGCGCCAGCAGTGATATTCGCGGGGGATCCACAGATACGCAGTATTTT	CASSDIRGGSTDTQYF
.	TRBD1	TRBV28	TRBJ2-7	TGTGCCAGCAGTTTCCCGGACAGGGGTACCTACGAGCAGTACTTC	CASSFPDRGTYEQYF
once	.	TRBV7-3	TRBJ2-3	TGTGCCAGCAGCCCCGTGATTACAGATACGCAGTATTTT	CASSPVITDTQYF
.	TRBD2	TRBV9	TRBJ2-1	TGTGCCAGCAGCGTAAGCGGGGAGACCTACAATGAGCAGTTCTTC	CASSVSGETYNEQFF
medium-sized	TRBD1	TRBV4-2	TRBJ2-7	TGTGCCAGCAGCCTGACCGGGACAGGGGAATACGAGCAGTACTTC	CASSLTGTGEYEQYF
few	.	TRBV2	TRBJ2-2	TGTGCTAGCAGTGTAACACCTTCCGGGGAGCTGTTTTTT	CASSVTPSGELFF
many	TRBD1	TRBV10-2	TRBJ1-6	TGCGCCAGCAGTGAGGGGACAGGGGATAGGTCACCCCTCCACTTT	CASSEGTGDRSPLHF
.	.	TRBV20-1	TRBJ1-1	TGCAGTGCTAGAGATAGTGGGGAGACTGAAGCTTTCTTT	CSARDSGETEAFF
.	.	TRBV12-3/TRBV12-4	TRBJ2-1	.	CASILVWREDNEQFF
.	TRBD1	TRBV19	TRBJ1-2	TGTGCCAGTAGTTACTCACAGGGGGACTATGGCTACACCTTC	CASSYSQGDYGYTF
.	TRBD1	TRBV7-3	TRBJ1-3	TGTGCCAGCAGCGCAACAGGGGGCTCTGGAAACACCATATATTTT	CASSATGGSGNTIYF
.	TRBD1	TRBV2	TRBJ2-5	TGTGCCAGCAGAGAGGACAGGGGTCAAGAGACCCAGTACTTC	CASREDRGQETQYF
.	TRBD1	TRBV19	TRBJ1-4	TGTGCCAGTAGTATCGACAGGGTAGGGGAAAAACTGTTTTTT	CASSIDRVGEKLFF
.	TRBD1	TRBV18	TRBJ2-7	TGTGCCAGCTCCCGGGACAGGGGAGACGAGCAGTACTTC	CASSRDRGDEQYF
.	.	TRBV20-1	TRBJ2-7	TGCAGTGCCCCAATATTCGGGGATTTCTCCTACGAGCAGTACTTC	CSAPIFGDFSYEQYF
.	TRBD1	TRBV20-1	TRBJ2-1	TGCAGTGCTAGAGATCGGGGACAGGGTTTCAATGAGCAGTTCTTC	CSARDRGQGFNEQFF
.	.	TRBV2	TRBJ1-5	TGTGCCAGCAGTGAATGGCAGAGAAACAATCAGCCCCAGCATTTT	CASSEWQRNNQPQHF
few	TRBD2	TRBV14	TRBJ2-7	TGTGCCAGCAGCCATACTAGCGGGAATTTCTACGAGCAGTACTTC	CASSHTSGNFYEQYF
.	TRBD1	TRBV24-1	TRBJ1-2	TGTGCCACCAGTGACCAAGGGACAGCACTCTATGGCTACACCTTC	CATSDQGTALYGYTF
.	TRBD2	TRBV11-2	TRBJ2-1	TGTGCCAGCAGCCCCGGGACTAGCGGGTGGGGCTCCTACAATGAGCAGTTCTTC	CASSPGTSGWGSYNEQFF
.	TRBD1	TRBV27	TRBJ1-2	TGTGCCAGCAGTCCGGGGCGGGGCCGACAGGGGGCGGTAAACGCGTATGGCTACACCTTC	CASSPGRGRQGAVNAYGYTF
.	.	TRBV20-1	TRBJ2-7	TGCAGTGCTAGAGCCCTCGGGTACGAGCAGTACTTC	CSARALGYEQYF
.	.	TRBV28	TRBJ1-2	TGTGCCAGCAGTTTTCGGAATAACTATGGCTACACCTTC	CASSFRNNYGYTF
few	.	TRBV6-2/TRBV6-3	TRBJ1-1	TGTGCCAGCAGTTACGGACCAGTGCGACGCACTGAAGCTTTCTTT	CASSYGPVRRTEAFF
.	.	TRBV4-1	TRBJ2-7	TGCGCCAGCAGCTTGAGGGATCAACCCAGCGAGCAGTACTTC	CASSLRDQPSEQYF
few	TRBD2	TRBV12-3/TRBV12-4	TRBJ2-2	TGTGCCAGCAGATCCACTATAGCGGGCGGGGAGCTGTTTTTT	CASRSTIAGGELFF
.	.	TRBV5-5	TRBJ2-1	TGTGCCAGCAGCTTGGCCTTTGATGAGCAGTTCTTC	CASSLAFDEQFF
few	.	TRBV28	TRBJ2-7	TGTGCCAGCAGGGGCCTGGGACGGATTGTCGAGCAGTACTTC	CASRGLGRIVEQYF
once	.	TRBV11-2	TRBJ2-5	TGTGCCAGCAGCTTATCGGCGGTACAAGAGACCCAGTACTTC	CASSLSAVQETQYF
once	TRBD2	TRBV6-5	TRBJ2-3	TGTGCCAGCATTAGGACTAGCGGGAGAATTCCAGATACGCAGTATTTT	CASIRTSGRIPDTQYF
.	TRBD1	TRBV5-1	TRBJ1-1	TGCGCCAGCAGCTTGCTCGCGACAGGGATCGGAGCTTTCTTT	CASSLLATGIGAFF
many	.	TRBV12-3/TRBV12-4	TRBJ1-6	TGTGCCAGCAGCTTAAACGGGCCACCCCTCCACTTT	CASSLNGPPLHF
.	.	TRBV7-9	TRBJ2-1	TGTGCCAGCAGCAAACAAGGACACCCCGAGCAGTTCTTC	CASSKQGHPEQFF
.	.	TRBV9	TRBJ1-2	TGTGCCAGCAGCGACAGCGCGGAATACTATGGCTACACCTTC	CASSDSAEYYGYTF
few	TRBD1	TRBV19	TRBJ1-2	TGTGCCAGTAGCCCGGGACAGGGGGTCTATGGCTACACCTTC	CASSPGQGVYGYTF
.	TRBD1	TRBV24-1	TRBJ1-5	TGTGCCACCAGTGAGTCCGGGACAGGGCTAGGGAATCAGCCCCAGCATTTT	CATSESGTGLGNQPQHF
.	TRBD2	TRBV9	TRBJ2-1	TGTGCCAGCAGCGTGACTAGCGGGGATAATGAGCAGTTCTTC	CASSVTSGDNEQFF
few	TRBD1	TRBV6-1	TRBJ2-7	TGTGCCAGCAGTGAACCGGGACAGGGAGGCGAGCAGTACTTC	CASSEPGQGGEQYF
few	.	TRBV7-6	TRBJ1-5	TGTGCCAGCAGCTTATATAGGGGGCAGCCCCAGCATTTT	CASSLYRGQPQHF